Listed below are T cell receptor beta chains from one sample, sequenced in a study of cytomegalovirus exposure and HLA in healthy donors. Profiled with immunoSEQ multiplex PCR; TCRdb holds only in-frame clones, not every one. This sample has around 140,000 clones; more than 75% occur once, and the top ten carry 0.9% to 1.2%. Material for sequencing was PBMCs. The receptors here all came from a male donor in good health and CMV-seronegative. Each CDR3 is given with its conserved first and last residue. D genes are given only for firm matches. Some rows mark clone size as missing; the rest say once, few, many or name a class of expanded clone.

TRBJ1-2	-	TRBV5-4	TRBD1	TGTGCCAGCAGCTTGGGGAGACAGGGTACCCTCTTC	CASSLGRQGTLF
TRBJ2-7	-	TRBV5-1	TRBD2	TGCGCCAGCAGCCCCGGGACTAGCGGGGGGGCCGGCGAGCAGTACTTC	CASSPGTSGGAGEQYF
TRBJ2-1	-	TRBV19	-	TGTGCCAGTAGTATGAGGAGGGTCCATGAGCAGTTCTTC	CASSMRRVHEQFF
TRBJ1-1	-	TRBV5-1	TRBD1	TGCGCCAGCAGCTTGCCCGAGACAGGGGGGAGGCCTGAAGCTTTCTTT	CASSLPETGGRPEAFF
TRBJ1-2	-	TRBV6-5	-	TGTGCCAGCAGTTTCGGGGGGGGAGGCTACACCTTC	CASSFGGGGYTF
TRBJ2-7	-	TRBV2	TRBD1	TGTGCCAGCAGCCCTCTCCGGGACAGGAGCTCCTACGAGCAGTACTTC	CASSPLRDRSSYEQYF
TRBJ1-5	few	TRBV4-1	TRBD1	TGCGCCAGCAGCCTGACAGGGGATAACGGCAATCAGCCCCAGCATTTT	CASSLTGDNGNQPQHF
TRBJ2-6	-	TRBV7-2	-	TGTGCCAGCAGCTCAGGCAGGGCGCTAACTGGGGCCAACGTCCTGACTTTC	CASSSGRALTGANVLTF
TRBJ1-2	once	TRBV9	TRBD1	TGTGCCAGACTCGCGGACAGGCGGTACTACACCTTC	CARLADRRYYTF
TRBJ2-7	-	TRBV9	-	TGTGCCAGCAGCGCCAGCTCGGCGTTAGGAGTCTACGAGCAGTACTTC	CASSASSALGVYEQYF
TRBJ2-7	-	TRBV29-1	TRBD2	TGCAGCGTACAATCTGGGACTAGCGGGTACGAGCAGTACTTC	CSVQSGTSGYEQYF
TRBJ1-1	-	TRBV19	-	TGTGCCAGTAGTATAGGGCAGGGAGGATTGGCTGAAGCTTTCTTT	CASSIGQGGLAEAFF
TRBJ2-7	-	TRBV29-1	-	TGCAGCGTATCCGGGACTGGGATCTACGAGCAGTACTTC	CSVSGTGIYEQYF
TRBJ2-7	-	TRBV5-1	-	TGCGCCAGCAGCTTGACAGACTACGAGCAGTGCTTC	CASSLTDYEQCF
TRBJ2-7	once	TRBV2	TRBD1	TGTGCCAGCAGTCGGGACAGGGGGCTCTACGAGCAGTACTTC	CASSRDRGLYEQYF
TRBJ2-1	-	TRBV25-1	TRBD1	TGTGCCAGCAGTACTACAGGGGGGTACAATGAGCAGTTCTTC	CASSTTGGYNEQFF
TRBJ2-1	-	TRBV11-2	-	TGTGCCAGCAGCCGAAGAGAGGGTAGCTCCTACAATGAGCAGTTCTTC	CASSRREGSSYNEQFF